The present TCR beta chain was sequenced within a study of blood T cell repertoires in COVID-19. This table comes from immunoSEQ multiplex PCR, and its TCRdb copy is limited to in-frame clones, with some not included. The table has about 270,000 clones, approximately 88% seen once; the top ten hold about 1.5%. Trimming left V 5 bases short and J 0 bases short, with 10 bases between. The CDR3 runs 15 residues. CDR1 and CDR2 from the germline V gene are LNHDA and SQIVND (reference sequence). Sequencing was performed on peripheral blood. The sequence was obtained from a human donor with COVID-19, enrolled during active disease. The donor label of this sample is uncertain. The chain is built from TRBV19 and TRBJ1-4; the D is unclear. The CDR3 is CASSSSRATNEKLFF. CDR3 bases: TGTGCCAGTAGTTCGTCGAGAGCAACTAATGAAAAACTGTTTTTT.